Listed below are T cell receptor beta chains from one sample, sequenced in a study of T-cell memory formation after mild COVID-19. TCRdb itself ran the 5' RACE reads through MiXCR, one entry per CDR3 protein. Of roughly 350,000 distinct CDR3 sequences in the sample, roughly 13% are singletons; the top ten hold about a fifth. Source material: PBMCs or a T cell subset sorted from them (not recorded which). The receptors derive from a man aged 18 to 29 who had mild COVID-19 (a few samples of this study predate the infection). Cell type and time point are not known. The CDR3 runs from the conserved cysteine through the conserved F or W. Fields, in order: clone size, V gene, D gene, J gene, CDR3 DNA, CDR3 protein. D genes are given only for firm matches. Size is stated for part of the rows, as once, few or many counts, or as a class when the clone is expanded.

abundance: NA; v_gene: TRBV29-1; d_gene: NA; j_gene: TRBJ1-1; CDR3nt: TGCAGCGTCCGGACCGCGGGCCCGAACACTGAAGCTTTCTTT; CDR3aa: CSVRTAGPNTEAFF
abundance: NA; v_gene: TRBV20-1; d_gene: TRBD1; j_gene: TRBJ2-7; CDR3nt: TGCAGTGCTCTACAGGGGCCTGGGGTCGAGCAGTACTTC; CDR3aa: CSALQGPGVEQYF
abundance: few; v_gene: TRBV20-1; d_gene: NA; j_gene: TRBJ1-1; CDR3nt: TGCAGTGCTCCCAACCCACAGGGTTCCGGCACTGAAGCTTTCTTT; CDR3aa: CSAPNPQGSGTEAFF
abundance: NA; v_gene: TRBV5-6; d_gene: TRBD1; j_gene: TRBJ1-4; CDR3nt: TGTGCCAGCAGCTTGACAGGGGATGATGAAAAACTGTTTTTT; CDR3aa: CASSLTGDDEKLFF
abundance: NA; v_gene: TRBV6-6; d_gene: TRBD1; j_gene: TRBJ2-1; CDR3nt: TGTGCCAGCAGTTACCATGACAGGGCCGGGGCCTATGAGCAGTTCTTC; CDR3aa: CASSYHDRAGAYEQFF
abundance: NA; v_gene: TRBV6-2/TRBV6-3; d_gene: NA; j_gene: TRBJ1-1; CDR3nt: TGTGCCAGCAGTTACTCTTCCACTGAAGCTTTCTTT; CDR3aa: CASSYSSTEAFF
abundance: many; v_gene: TRBV29-1; d_gene: NA; j_gene: TRBJ2-7; CDR3nt: TGCAGCGTTGAAGAGCGTAGAGGGGACGAGCAGTACTTC; CDR3aa: CSVEERRGDEQYF
abundance: NA; v_gene: TRBV11-2; d_gene: NA; j_gene: TRBJ2-2; CDR3nt: TGTGCCAGCACCCAGGACACCGGGGAGCTGTTTTTT; CDR3aa: CASTQDTGELFF
abundance: few; v_gene: TRBV4-3; d_gene: TRBD1; j_gene: TRBJ2-5; CDR3nt: TGCGCCAGCAGCCAGTTCCCGGGACAGGGCCAGACCCAGTACTTC; CDR3aa: CASSQFPGQGQTQYF
abundance: few; v_gene: TRBV7-2; d_gene: TRBD2; j_gene: TRBJ2-1; CDR3nt: TGTGCCAGCAGTCTGATACGCGGGGGAACGGGGAATGAGCAGTTCTTC; CDR3aa: CASSLIRGGTGNEQFF
abundance: many; v_gene: TRBV27; d_gene: NA; j_gene: TRBJ2-3; CDR3nt: TGTGCCAGCAGTCCCGCTAACTCCGATACGCAGTATTTT; CDR3aa: CASSPANSDTQYF
abundance: few; v_gene: TRBV5-6; d_gene: TRBD1; j_gene: TRBJ2-7; CDR3nt: TGTGCCAGCAGCTTTGGGACAGGGGCCCTCGAGCAGTACTTC; CDR3aa: CASSFGTGALEQYF
abundance: NA; v_gene: TRBV29-1; d_gene: TRBD1; j_gene: TRBJ1-4; CDR3nt: TGCAGCGTGTCAGGACAGGGGGATAATGAAAAACTGTTTTTT; CDR3aa: CSVSGQGDNEKLFF
abundance: NA; v_gene: TRBV20-1; d_gene: NA; j_gene: TRBJ1-3; CDR3nt: TGCAGTGCCCGGCGGGACAACGGAAACACCATATATTTT; CDR3aa: CSARRDNGNTIYF
abundance: once; v_gene: TRBV20-1; d_gene: NA; j_gene: TRBJ2-1; CDR3nt: TGCAGTGCCCCTAGGGAGGCTTTCTCCTACAATGAGCAGTTCTTC; CDR3aa: CSAPREAFSYNEQFF
abundance: many; v_gene: TRBV18; d_gene: NA; j_gene: TRBJ2-4; CDR3nt: TGTGCCAGCTCACCACCGGAGTGGCAGGGGTTAGGCAAAAACATTCAGTACTTC; CDR3aa: CASSPPEWQGLGKNIQYF
abundance: many; v_gene: TRBV29-1; d_gene: NA; j_gene: TRBJ2-3; CDR3nt: TGCAGCGTTGAAGACCCCCGGAGGTCGGATACGCAGTATTTT; CDR3aa: CSVEDPRRSDTQYF
abundance: NA; v_gene: TRBV4-1; d_gene: NA; j_gene: TRBJ1-5; CDR3nt: TGCGCCAGCAGCCAAGGAGGGGACCAGCCCCAGCATTTT; CDR3aa: CASSQGGDQPQHF
abundance: few; v_gene: TRBV5-1; d_gene: NA; j_gene: TRBJ2-7; CDR3nt: TGCGCCAGCAGCTCCTCTCCCGGGAGAACCGGGAACGAGCAGTACTTC; CDR3aa: CASSSSPGRTGNEQYF
abundance: once; v_gene: TRBV28; d_gene: NA; j_gene: TRBJ2-2; CDR3nt: TGTGCCAGCACCATCGGGGGGCCGTCCGGGGAGCTGTTTTTT; CDR3aa: CASTIGGPSGELFF
abundance: many; v_gene: TRBV5-1; d_gene: TRBD2; j_gene: TRBJ2-7; CDR3nt: TGCGCCAGCAGCTCTCTAGCGGGGAGCTCCTACGAGCAGTACTTC; CDR3aa: CASSSLAGSSYEQYF
abundance: large; v_gene: TRBV5-4; d_gene: NA; j_gene: TRBJ1-6; CDR3nt: TGTGCCAGCAGGGCCATGAAGGGCTCCTATAATTCACCCCTCCACTTT; CDR3aa: CASRAMKGSYNSPLHF
abundance: NA; v_gene: TRBV4-1; d_gene: NA; j_gene: TRBJ2-2; CDR3nt: TGCGCCAGCAGCCTAAAGCGAGAAGGGCCCGTGGAGCTGTTTTTT; CDR3aa: CASSLKREGPVELFF
abundance: NA; v_gene: TRBV28; d_gene: NA; j_gene: TRBJ2-7; CDR3nt: TGTGCCAGCAGCTCAGTTGTACCCTACGAGCAGTACTTC; CDR3aa: CASSSVVPYEQYF
abundance: NA; v_gene: TRBV20-1; d_gene: NA; j_gene: TRBJ1-5; CDR3nt: TGCAGTGCATCCCGACAGGATGGTTATCAGCCCCAGCATTTT; CDR3aa: CSASRQDGYQPQHF
abundance: NA; v_gene: TRBV7-9; d_gene: NA; j_gene: TRBJ2-3; CDR3nt: TGTGCCAGCAGCTTAGCCGGGACTCCAGTTGGTGGGTTGGATACGCAGTATTTT; CDR3aa: CASSLAGTPVGGLDTQYF
abundance: many; v_gene: TRBV11-2; d_gene: NA; j_gene: TRBJ2-5; CDR3nt: TGTGCCAGCAGTTCCGGGCCTCTGGCCCAGTACTTC; CDR3aa: CASSSGPLAQYF
abundance: many; v_gene: TRBV20-1; d_gene: TRBD1; j_gene: TRBJ1-1; CDR3nt: TGCAGTGCTAGGACAGGGGGCGGAATTGAAGCTTTCTTT; CDR3aa: CSARTGGGIEAFF
abundance: once; v_gene: TRBV5-5; d_gene: NA; j_gene: TRBJ2-2; CDR3nt: TGTGCCAGCAGCTTAATGGCCGGGGAGCTGTTTTTT; CDR3aa: CASSLMAGELFF
abundance: NA; v_gene: TRBV20-1; d_gene: NA; j_gene: TRBJ2-7; CDR3nt: TGCAGTGCTAGAGATAAGGCCCTCGAGCAGTACTTC; CDR3aa: CSARDKALEQYF
abundance: NA; v_gene: TRBV6-5; d_gene: NA; j_gene: TRBJ2-3; CDR3nt: TGTGCCAGCAGTTATGGAGTGGCCGGCAACTTTGATACGCAGTATTTT; CDR3aa: CASSYGVAGNFDTQYF
abundance: NA; v_gene: TRBV6-2/TRBV6-3; d_gene: NA; j_gene: TRBJ2-7; CDR3nt: TGTGCCAGCAGTTCCCGGACGGACTCCTACGAGCAGTACTTC; CDR3aa: CASSSRTDSYEQYF
abundance: NA; v_gene: TRBV20-1; d_gene: TRBD1; j_gene: TRBJ2-5; CDR3nt: TGCAGTGCCCCCCGGACAGGGGGCGATTTAGAGACCCAGTACTTC; CDR3aa: CSAPRTGGDLETQYF
abundance: NA; v_gene: TRBV6-2/TRBV6-3; d_gene: TRBD1; j_gene: TRBJ2-6; CDR3nt: TGTGCCAGCAGCAGGGGGCGTGGGGCCAACGTCCTGACTTTC; CDR3aa: CASSRGRGANVLTF
abundance: NA; v_gene: TRBV12-3/TRBV12-4; d_gene: NA; j_gene: TRBJ2-7; CDR3nt: TGTGCCAGCAGTTTAGGCGGAGGGCATGACTCCTACGAGCAGTACTTC; CDR3aa: CASSLGGGHDSYEQYF
abundance: many; v_gene: TRBV6-5; d_gene: NA; j_gene: TRBJ1-1; CDR3nt: TGTGCCAGCAGGAACCCACGGCTCGAAGCTTTCTTT; CDR3aa: CASRNPRLEAFF
abundance: few; v_gene: TRBV4-2; d_gene: TRBD1; j_gene: TRBJ2-3; CDR3nt: TGTGCCAGCAGCCAAGAGGGGACAGTCACAGATACGCAGTATTTT; CDR3aa: CASSQEGTVTDTQYF
abundance: few; v_gene: TRBV25-1; d_gene: NA; j_gene: TRBJ2-5; CDR3nt: TGTGCCAGCAGTGATCTACAGGAAGAGACCCAGTACTTC; CDR3aa: CASSDLQEETQYF
abundance: NA; v_gene: TRBV12-3/TRBV12-4; d_gene: NA; j_gene: TRBJ1-1; CDR3nt: TGTGCCAGCAGTTTATCCAGCACACCTATAGAAGCTTTCTTT; CDR3aa: CASSLSSTPIEAFF
abundance: many; v_gene: TRBV29-1; d_gene: TRBD1; j_gene: TRBJ2-5; CDR3nt: TGCAGCGTTGATGGTCCCGAGGGGGCGTACCAAGAGACCCAGTACTTC; CDR3aa: CSVDGPEGAYQETQYF